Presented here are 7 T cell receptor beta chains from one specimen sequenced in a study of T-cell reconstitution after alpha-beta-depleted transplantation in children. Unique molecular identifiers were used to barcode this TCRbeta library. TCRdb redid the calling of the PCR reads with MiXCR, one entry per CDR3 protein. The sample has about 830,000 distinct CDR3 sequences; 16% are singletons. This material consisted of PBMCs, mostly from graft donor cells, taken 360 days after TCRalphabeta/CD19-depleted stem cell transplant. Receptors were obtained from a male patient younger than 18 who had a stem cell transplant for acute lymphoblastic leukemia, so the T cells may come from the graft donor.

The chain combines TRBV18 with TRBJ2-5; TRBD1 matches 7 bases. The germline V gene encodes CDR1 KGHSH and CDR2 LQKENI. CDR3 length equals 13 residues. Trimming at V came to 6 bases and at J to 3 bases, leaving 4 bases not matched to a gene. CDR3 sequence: CASSRTGKETQYF. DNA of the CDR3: TGTGCCAGCTCGAGGACAGGAAAAGAGACCCAGTACTTC.

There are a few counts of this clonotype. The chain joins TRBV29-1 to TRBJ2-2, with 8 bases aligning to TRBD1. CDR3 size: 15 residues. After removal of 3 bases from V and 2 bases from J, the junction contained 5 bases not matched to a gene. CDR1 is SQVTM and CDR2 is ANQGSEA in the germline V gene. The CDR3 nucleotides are TGCAGCGTTGAGGGCGGACAGGGTAACACCGGGGAGCTGTTTTTT. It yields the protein CSVEGGQGNTGELFF.

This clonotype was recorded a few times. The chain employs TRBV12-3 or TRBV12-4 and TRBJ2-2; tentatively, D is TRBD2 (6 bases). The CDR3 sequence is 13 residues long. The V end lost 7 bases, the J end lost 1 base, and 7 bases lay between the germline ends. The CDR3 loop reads CASMGGNTGELFF. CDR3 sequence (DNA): TGTGCCAGCATGGGGGGGAACACCGGGGAGCTGTTTTTT.

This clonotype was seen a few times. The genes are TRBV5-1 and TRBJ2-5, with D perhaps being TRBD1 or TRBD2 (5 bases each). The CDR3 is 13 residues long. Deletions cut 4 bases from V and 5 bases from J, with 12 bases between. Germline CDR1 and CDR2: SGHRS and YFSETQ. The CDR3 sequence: CASSGNRRETQYF. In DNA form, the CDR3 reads TGCGCCAGCAGCGGGAACAGGAGGGAGACCCAGTACTTC.

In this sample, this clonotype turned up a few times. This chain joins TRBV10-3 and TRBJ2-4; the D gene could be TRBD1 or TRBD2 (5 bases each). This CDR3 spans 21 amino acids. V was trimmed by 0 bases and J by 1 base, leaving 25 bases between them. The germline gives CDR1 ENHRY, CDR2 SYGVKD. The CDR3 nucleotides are TGTGCCATCAGTGAGTCTCCCTCGAGATCCGGGGCAGGGATTGCCAAAAACATTCAGTACTTC. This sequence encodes CAISESPSRSGAGIAKNIQYF.

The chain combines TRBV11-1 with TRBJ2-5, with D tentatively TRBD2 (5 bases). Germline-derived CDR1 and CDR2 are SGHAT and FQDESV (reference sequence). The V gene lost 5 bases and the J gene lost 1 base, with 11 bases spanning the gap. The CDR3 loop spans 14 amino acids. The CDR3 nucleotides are TGTGCCAGCAGCCGAGCGGTCCTCCAAGAGACCCAGTACTTC. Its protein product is CASSRAVLQETQYF.

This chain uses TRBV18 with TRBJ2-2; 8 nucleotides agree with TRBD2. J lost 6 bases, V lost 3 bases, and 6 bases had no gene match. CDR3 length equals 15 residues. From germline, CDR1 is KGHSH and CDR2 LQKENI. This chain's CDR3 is CASSPKRELSGELFF. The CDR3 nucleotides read TGTGCCAGCTCACCGAAGCGGGAGCTCTCCGGGGAGCTGTTTTTT. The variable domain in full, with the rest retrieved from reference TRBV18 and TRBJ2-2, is NAGVMQNPRHLVRRRGQEARLRCSPMKGHSHVYWYRQLPEEGLKFMVYLQKENIIDESGMPKERFSAEFPKEGPSILRIQQVVRGDSAAYFCASSPKRELSGELFFGEGSRLTVL.